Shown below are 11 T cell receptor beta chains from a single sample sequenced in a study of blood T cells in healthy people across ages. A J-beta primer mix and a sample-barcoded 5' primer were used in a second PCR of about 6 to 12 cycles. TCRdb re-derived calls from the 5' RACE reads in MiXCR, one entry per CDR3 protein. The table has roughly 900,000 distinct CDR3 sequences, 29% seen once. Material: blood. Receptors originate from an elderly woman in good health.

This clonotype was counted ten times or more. The CDR3 region has the DNA TGCGCCAGCAGCTTGATCGGTCAGGGCCCCAATGAAAAACTGTTTTTT. Its translation is CASSLIGQGPNEKLFF. The chain is built from TRBV5-1 and TRBJ1-4, with D perhaps matching TRBD1 (5 bases). The CDR3 runs to 16 residues. The germline CDR1 and CDR2 sequences are SGHRS and YFSETQ. The V and J ends lost 1 base and 5 bases respectively, with 15 bases between them.

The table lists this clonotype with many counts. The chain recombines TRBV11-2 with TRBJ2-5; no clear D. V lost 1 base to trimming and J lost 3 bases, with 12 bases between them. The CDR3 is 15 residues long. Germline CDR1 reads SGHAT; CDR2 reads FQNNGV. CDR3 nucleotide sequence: TGTGCCAGCAGCTTAGCGGAGACACTCAAAGAGACCCAGTACTTC. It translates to CASSLAETLKETQYF. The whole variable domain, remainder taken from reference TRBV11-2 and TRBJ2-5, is EAGVAQSPRYKIIEKRQSVAFWCNPISGHATLYWYQQILGQGPKLLIQFQNNGVVDDSQLPKDRFSAERLKGVDSTLKIQPAKLEDSAVYLCASSLAETLKETQYFGPGTRLLVL.

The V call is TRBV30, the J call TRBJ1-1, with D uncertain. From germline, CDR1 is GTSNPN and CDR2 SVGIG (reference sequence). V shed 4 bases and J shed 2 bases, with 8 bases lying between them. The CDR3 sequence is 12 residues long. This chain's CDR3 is CAWKDYNTEAFF. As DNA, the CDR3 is TGTGCCTGGAAGGACTACAACACTGAAGCTTTCTTT.

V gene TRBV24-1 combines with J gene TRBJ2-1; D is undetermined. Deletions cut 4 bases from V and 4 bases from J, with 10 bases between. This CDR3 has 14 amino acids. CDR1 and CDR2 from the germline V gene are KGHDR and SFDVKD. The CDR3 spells CATSEASAYNEQFF. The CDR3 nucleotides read TGTGCCACCAGTGAGGCCTCGGCTTACAATGAGCAGTTCTTC.

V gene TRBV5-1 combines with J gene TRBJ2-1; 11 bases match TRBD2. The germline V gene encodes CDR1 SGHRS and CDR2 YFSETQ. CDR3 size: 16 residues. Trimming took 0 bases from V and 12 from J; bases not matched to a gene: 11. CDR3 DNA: TGCGCCAGCAGCTTGGCAGGGGGACTAGCGGCTTCTTGGCAGTTCTTC. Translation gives CASSLAGGLAASWQFF.

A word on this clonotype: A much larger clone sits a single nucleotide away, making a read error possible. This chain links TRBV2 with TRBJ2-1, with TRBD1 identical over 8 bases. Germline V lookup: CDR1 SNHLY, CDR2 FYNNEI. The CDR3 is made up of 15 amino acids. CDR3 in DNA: TGTGCCAGCATCCTGACAGGGGCCCATTACAATGAGCGGTTCTTC. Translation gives CASILTGAHYNERFF.

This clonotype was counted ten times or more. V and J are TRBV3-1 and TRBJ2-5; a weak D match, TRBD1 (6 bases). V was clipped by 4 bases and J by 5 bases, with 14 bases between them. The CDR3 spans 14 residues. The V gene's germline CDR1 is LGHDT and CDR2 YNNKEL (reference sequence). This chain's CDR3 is CASSLNRALETQYF. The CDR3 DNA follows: TGTGCCAGCAGCCTAAACAGGGCCCTGGAGACCCAGTACTTC.

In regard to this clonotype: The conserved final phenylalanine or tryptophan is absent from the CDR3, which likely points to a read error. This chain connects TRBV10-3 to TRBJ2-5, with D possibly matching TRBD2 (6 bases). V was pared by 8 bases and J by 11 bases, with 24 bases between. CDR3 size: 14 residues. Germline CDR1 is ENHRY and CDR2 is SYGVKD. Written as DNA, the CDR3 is TGTGCCATCGCGAGTGGGGGGTCCTACAATGAGCAGTACTGC. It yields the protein CAIASGGSYNEQYC.

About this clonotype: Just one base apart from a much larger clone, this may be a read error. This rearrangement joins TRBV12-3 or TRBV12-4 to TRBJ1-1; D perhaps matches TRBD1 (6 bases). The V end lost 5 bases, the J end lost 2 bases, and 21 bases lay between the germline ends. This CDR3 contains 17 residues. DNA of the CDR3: TGTGCCAGCAGTCCCAATTTGGGAGAACAGGGAAACACTGAAGCTTTCTTT. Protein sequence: CASSPNLGEQGNTEAFF.

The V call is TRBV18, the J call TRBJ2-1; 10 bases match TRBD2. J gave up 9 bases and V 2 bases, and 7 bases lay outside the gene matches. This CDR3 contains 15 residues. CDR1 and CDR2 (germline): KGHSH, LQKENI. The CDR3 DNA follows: TGTGCCAGCTCACCAGCTAGCGGGGGTAGGAGTGAGCAGTTCTTC. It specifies CASSPASGGRSEQFF.

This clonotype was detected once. As DNA, the CDR3 is TGTGCCACCAGTGACAAGGGAAAGGTTCAGCCCCAGCATTTT. Protein: CATSDKGKVQPQHF. The chain joins TRBV24-1 to TRBJ1-5; no reliable D call. The germline CDR1 and CDR2 sequences are KGHDR and SFDVKD. Trimming took off 4 bases at V and 6 bases at J, with 12 bases between the two ends. This CDR3 comprises 14 residues.